This TCR beta chain was captured by sequencing in a study of blood T cell repertoires in COVID-19. The wider study: From T cells, B-cell-depleted T cells, or PBMCs came the material, which was cDNA or gDNA.

With 8 bases clipped from V and 2 bases from J, the junction kept 8 bases outside the gene matches. The CDR3 extends over 16 amino acids. Germline V gives CDR1 PRHDT, CDR2 FYEKMQ (reference sequence). Per the authors' pipeline: The assay estimated nucleated cells by amplifying reference gene primers. Assay used: immunoSEQ multiplex PCR; TCRdb lists only in-frame clones, some missing. For V, J and clone size, that table is used; D and trimming come from the DNA. The profile shows a few hundred thousand clones, approximately 80% of them singletons. The source is a human donor in a cohort sampled during active COVID-19. The rearrangement uses TRBV13 and TRBJ2-6; 8 positions agree with TRBD1. Sequences were obtained from peripheral blood. CDR3 loop: CASSPGGSTGANVLTF. As DNA, the CDR3 is TGTGCCAGCTCTCCAGGGGGCTCGACTGGGGCCAACGTCCTGACTTTC.